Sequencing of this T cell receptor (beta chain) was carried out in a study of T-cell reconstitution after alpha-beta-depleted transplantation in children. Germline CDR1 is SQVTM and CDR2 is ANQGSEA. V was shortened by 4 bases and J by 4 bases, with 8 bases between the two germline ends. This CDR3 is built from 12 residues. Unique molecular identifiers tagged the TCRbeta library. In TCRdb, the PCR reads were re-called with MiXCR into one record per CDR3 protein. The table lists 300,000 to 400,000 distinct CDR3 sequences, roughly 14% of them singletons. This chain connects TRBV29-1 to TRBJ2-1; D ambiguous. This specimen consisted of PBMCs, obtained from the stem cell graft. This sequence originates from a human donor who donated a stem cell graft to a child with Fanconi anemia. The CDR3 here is CSVVDDYNEQFF. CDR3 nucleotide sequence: TGCAGCGTTGTGGATGATTACAATGAGCAGTTCTTC.